Listed below are T cell receptor beta chains from one sample, sequenced in a study of neurological immune-mediated disorders. TCRdb ran MiXCR on the 5' RACE reads and lists one entry per CDR3 protein. The sample contains about 45,000 distinct CDR3 sequences, 20% to 25% of which appear only once. The sequenced material came from PBMCs. Every receptor here comes from a man aged 55 to 70 with HTLV-1-associated myelopathy (HAM/TSP). Both conserved end residues are part of each CDR3. The D gene is left open where the match is weak. A clone size is listed for some rows: how often the clone was seen (once, few, many), or a class if it is expanded.

D gene	V gene	J gene	clone size	CDR3 DNA	CDR3 protein
.	TRBV20-1	TRBJ2-3	many	TGCAGTGCTCCGAACCCGAGCACAGATACGCAGTATTTT	CSAPNPSTDTQYF
.	TRBV6-5	TRBJ1-6	many	TGTGCCAGCAGTTACTTTCGGGGGCCATCCCTTTCAAATTCACCCCTCCACTTT	CASSYFRGPSLSNSPLHF
.	TRBV5-1	TRBJ1-1	.	.	CASSFYICSARLQASLEAFF
.	TRBV5-1	TRBJ2-2	.	TGCGCCAGCAGCCCCACTAGTAACACCGGGGAGCTGTTTTTT	CASSPTSNTGELFF
.	TRBV12-3/TRBV12-4	TRBJ2-7	.	TGTGCCAGCAGTTTAGTGGCGGCAGGGGAGCAGTACTTC	CASSLVAAGEQYF
.	TRBV7-9	TRBJ1-3	many	TGTGCCAGCCGGAAGTCAGACTCTGGAAACACCATATATTTT	CASRKSDSGNTIYF
TRBD2	TRBV11-2	TRBJ2-3	many	TGTGCCAGCAGCTTAGTCCCGGGAGGAGGCACAGATACGCAGTATTTT	CASSLVPGGGTDTQYF
.	TRBV12-2	TRBJ2-7	.	TGTGCAAGTCGCTTTGGGGCGGTAGGAGGGTGCGCCTACGAGCAGTACTTC	CASRFGAVGGCAYEQYF
.	TRBV10-3	TRBJ1-1	many	TGTGCCATCAGTGAGCCAAGACCGAGGAACACTGAAGCTTTCTTT	CAISEPRPRNTEAFF
TRBD2	TRBV29-1	TRBJ2-5	many	TGCAGCGTTCGGGAGGCTCAGGGAGGCCAAGAGACCCAGTACTTC	CSVREAQGGQETQYF
.	TRBV4-1	TRBJ1-3	many	TGCGCCAGCAGCCAAAATGCAGGGAATCCCGGAAACACCATATATTTT	CASSQNAGNPGNTIYF
TRBD2	TRBV3-1	TRBJ2-2	many	TGTGCCAGCAGCCCCTTCCGACTAGCGGGAGGACCCGGGGAGCTGTTTTTT	CASSPFRLAGGPGELFF
TRBD2	TRBV5-1	TRBJ2-3	many	TGCGCCAGCAGCTTGGGGACTAGCGGGAGAAGCCGAGATACGCAGTATTTT	CASSLGTSGRSRDTQYF
.	TRBV19	TRBJ1-5	medium-sized	TGTGCCAGTAAAGGGGAGGCAGGGGAAAACCAGCCCCAGCATTTT	CASKGEAGENQPQHF
TRBD1	TRBV5-1	TRBJ2-3	many	TGCGCCAGCAGCTCCACGTGGGGACAGGGGCTCGATACGCAGTATTTT	CASSSTWGQGLDTQYF
TRBD2	TRBV7-9	TRBJ2-1	many	TGTGCCAGCAGACCAACTAGCGGGAATTGGGGGAATGAGCAGTTCTTC	CASRPTSGNWGNEQFF
.	TRBV15	TRBJ2-7	many	TGTGCCACCAGCCGTTCGACAGGCCCTTCCTACGAGCAGTACTTC	CATSRSTGPSYEQYF
TRBD2	TRBV7-6	TRBJ2-1	many	TGTGCCAGCAGCTTAGCTAGCGGGAGTATAGAGCAGTTCTTC	CASSLASGSIEQFF
.	TRBV20-1	TRBJ1-5	many	TGCAGTGCGGGACCGGGAGATAGCAATCAGCCCCAGCATTTT	CSAGPGDSNQPQHF
TRBD2	TRBV6-1	TRBJ2-1	many	TGTGCCAGTGCTTTAGCGGGAGTTGTAGATGAGCAGTTCTTC	CASALAGVVDEQFF
TRBD1	TRBV5-5	TRBJ1-1	many	TGTGCCAGCAGCTTGGACGGGACAGGGGGATTGGTAGCTTTCTTT	CASSLDGTGGLVAFF
.	TRBV4-1	TRBJ2-6	medium-sized	TGCGCCAGCAGCCAAGACTTCTCTGGGGCCAACGTCCTGACTTTC	CASSQDFSGANVLTF
TRBD1	TRBV12-3/TRBV12-4	TRBJ1-2	many	TGTGCCAGCAGCGCCGGACAGGGGGCTCTTTACTATGGCTACACCTTC	CASSAGQGALYYGYTF
.	TRBV5-1	TRBJ1-2	.	TGCGCCAGCAGCCCAAGGACAGCAGTAAACTATGGCTACACCTTC	CASSPRTAVNYGYTF
TRBD1	TRBV11-1	TRBJ2-3	many	TGTGCCAGCAGCCAGGACAGGGGGTCAGTTACGCAGTATTTT	CASSQDRGSVTQYF
.	TRBV18	TRBJ2-1	many	TGTGCCAGCTCACCTCGCGGACACTCCTACAATGAGCAGTTCTTC	CASSPRGHSYNEQFF
TRBD1	TRBV20-1	TRBJ1-1	.	TGCAGTGTCGGGACAGGGAACACTGAAGCTTTCTTT	CSVGTGNTEAFF
.	TRBV12-3/TRBV12-4	TRBJ1-2	many	TGTGCCAGCAGTCGTGGAAGGGATGGCTACACCTTC	CASSRGRDGYTF
.	TRBV21-1	TRBJ2-5	many	TGTGCCAGCAGTGAAGTGGGCTTCCAAGAGACCCAGTACTTC	CASSEVGFQETQYF
.	TRBV10-3	TRBJ2-4	many	TGTGCCATCAGTGAGCAGGGTCTCCAAAACATTCAGTACTTC	CAISEQGLQNIQYF
.	TRBV3-1	TRBJ1-2	many	TGTGCCAGCAGCCCCGTGGGACTGATTAACTATGGCTACACCTTC	CASSPVGLINYGYTF